These 14 T cell receptor beta chains were sequenced from one sample in a study of blood T cell repertoires in COVID-19 (dated by TCRdb to 2018 to 2021). The receptor library was made with the immunoSEQ multiplex PCR assay. TCRdb's version of the immuneACCESS table is confined to in-frame rearrangements and falls short of the full clone set. An unresolved V gene accounts for under half of the shortfall where checked; the remainder is of unknown origin. This sample comprises 150,000 to 200,000 clones, 70% to 90% of them detected only once. The leading ten clones occupy 8% to 10% of the sample. Specimen: peripheral blood. Every receptor here comes from a man in his fifties or sixties with acute or convalescent COVID-19.

The rearrangement uses TRBV24-1 and TRBJ1-5; 8 nucleotides align to TRBD1. The junction had 4 bases not matched to a gene; V was cut back by 3 bases and J by 7 bases. Germline CDR1 KGHDR, CDR2 SFDVKD. The CDR3 is 14 amino acids. The CDR3 sequence is CATSDGTGEQPQHF. CDR3 coding DNA: TGTGCCACCAGTGATGGGACAGGAGAACAGCCCCAGCATTTT.

The chain joins TRBV30 to TRBJ1-6; D is perhaps TRBD1 (5 bases). V was trimmed by 8 bases and J by 7 bases, leaving 15 bases between them. Germline V lookup: CDR1 GTSNPN, CDR2 SVGIG (reference sequence). CDR3 length equals 13 residues. The CDR3 DNA is TGTGCCGCACGGGGGGAGTACAATTCACCCCTCCACTTT. This codes for CAARGEYNSPLHF.

This sequence joins TRBV7-9 and TRBJ1-1, with D perhaps matching TRBD1 (5 bases). The V end was cut by 6 bases, the J end by 2 bases, with 10 bases between. Germline loops: CDR1 SEHNR, CDR2 FQNEAQ (reference sequence). The CDR3 has 13 residues. The chain's CDR3 is CASSGQINTEAFF. The DNA of the CDR3 is TGTGCCAGCAGTGGACAAATTAACACTGAAGCTTTCTTT.

The chain carries TRBV2 and TRBJ2-1; TRBD2 aligns across 9 bases. CDR1 is SNHLY and CDR2 is FYNNEI in the germline V gene. The length of the CDR3 is 16 residues. J gave up 4 bases and V 6 bases, and 10 bases lay outside the gene matches. CDR3 in amino acids: CASSPGSSGKYNEQFF. Here the CDR3 DNA reads TGTGCCAGCAGCCCCGGGTCTAGCGGGAAATACAATGAGCAGTTCTTC.

The CDR3 spells CASTYPGGETQYF. The CDR3, as DNA: TGTGCCAGCACCTATCCGGGAGGGGAGACCCAGTACTTC. The chain combines TRBV6-6 with TRBJ2-5; 8 bases match TRBD2. In germline, CDR1 is MNHNY, CDR2 SVGAGI (reference sequence). V lost 7 bases to trimming and J lost 5 bases; unmatched junction nucleotides: 6. There are 13 residues in the CDR3.

This rearrangement joins TRBV3-1 (or the pseudogene TRBV3-2) to TRBJ1-2; possible D gene TRBD1, 5 bases. CDR3 length: 13 amino acids. The V end lost 0 bases, the J end lost 3 bases, and 5 bases lay between the germline ends. Looked up from germline, CDR1 is LGHDT and CDR2 is YNNKEL (reference sequence). The CDR3 spells CASSQDRDYGYTF. CDR3 nucleotides: TGTGCCAGCAGCCAAGACAGGGACTATGGCTACACCTTC.

The CDR3 region is CATSDGSTSREGYEQFF. CDR3 coding DNA: TGTGCCACCAGTGATGGCAGTACTAGCCGGGAAGGGTATGAGCAGTTCTTC. V is TRBV24-1 and J is TRBJ2-1; D perhaps matches TRBD2 (6 bases). CDR1 is KGHDR, CDR2 SFDVKD, per germline. The length of the CDR3 is 17 residues. With 3 bases removed from V and 8 bases from J, the gap between germline ends came to 22 bases.

In its sample, this clone was seen a few times. The chain carries TRBV5-1 and TRBJ2-1, with TRBD2 matching 9 bases. Germline-derived CDR1 and CDR2 are SGHRS and YFSETQ. This CDR3 contains 14 residues. Trimming removed 6 bases from V and 4 bases from J; junction bases left unmatched: 5. The CDR3 here is CASTLAGSYNEQFF. The CDR3, as DNA: TGCGCCAGCACGCTAGCGGGGTCGTACAATGAGCAGTTCTTC.

The CDR3 DNA follows: TGTGCCAGCAAGGTGGAGGGGGCTAGCACTGAAGCTTTCTTT. Translation: CASKVEGASTEAFF. V gene TRBV6-5 combines with J gene TRBJ1-1, with 7 bases aligning to TRBD1. Trimming cost V 7 bases and J 4 bases; bases outside gene matches: 9. This CDR3 contains 14 residues. Germline V lookup: CDR1 MNHEY, CDR2 SVGAGI.

The CDR3 DNA is TGTGCCAGCAGCGAGGGGTATCCTAGCGGACCTACAGAGACCCAGTACTTC. Its protein product is CASSEGYPSGPTETQYF. The V and J genes are TRBV9 and TRBJ2-5; 7 bases are shared with TRBD2. Unmatched junction bases numbered 15, after V lost 3 bases and J lost 4 bases. This CDR3 spans 17 amino acids. Germline V lookup: CDR1 SGDLS, CDR2 YYNGEE. Full variable domain (remainder filled in from reference TRBV9 and TRBJ2-5): DSGVTQTPKHLITATGQRVTLRCSPRSGDLSVYWYQQSLDQGLQFLIQYYNGEERAKGNILERFSAQQFPDLHSELNLSSLELGDSALYFCASSEGYPSGPTETQYFGPGTRLLVL.

The rearrangement uses TRBV15 and TRBJ1-5; 10 nucleotides line up with TRBD1. Trimming removed 3 bases from V and 4 bases from J; junction bases left unmatched: 3. CDR1 is LNHNV and CDR2 is YYDKDF in the germline V gene (reference sequence). This CDR3 spans 15 amino acids. The CDR3 DNA is TGTGCCACCAGCAGGACGGGACAGGGGAATCAGCCCCAGCATTTT. Translation gives CATSRTGQGNQPQHF.

The chain carries TRBV11-2 and TRBJ2-7; 10 nucleotides match TRBD2. This CDR3 comprises 18 residues. The V gene end was trimmed by 5 bases and the J gene end by 5 bases; junction bases not matched to a gene: 18. CDR1 SGHAT and CDR2 FQNNGV come from the germline V gene. Here the CDR3 reads CASSPATSGRVLFHEQYF. CDR3 sequence (DNA): TGTGCCAGCAGCCCCGCAACCAGCGGGAGGGTACTTTTCCACGAGCAGTACTTC. The variable domain in full, with the rest retrieved from reference TRBV11-2 and TRBJ2-7, is EAGVAQSPRYKIIEKRQSVAFWCNPISGHATLYWYQQILGQGPKLLIQFQNNGVVDDSQLPKDRFSAERLKGVDSTLKIQPAKLEDSAVYLCASSPATSGRVLFHEQYFGPGTRLTVT.

The chain uses TRBV6-4 and TRBJ2-2, with D uncertain. Germline V gene sequence: CDR1 MRHNA, CDR2 SNTAGT. The CDR3 consists of 15 residues. The V end was cut by 0 bases, the J end by 4 bases, with 9 bases between. In DNA, the CDR3 is TGTGCCAGCAGTGACTCCGCTTCGGGCACCGGGGAGCTGTTTTTT. This encodes CASSDSASGTGELFF.

The genes are TRBV7-6 and TRBJ2-7; TRBD1 matches at 7 bases. Germline V gives CDR1 SGHVS, CDR2 FNYEAQ. Unmatched junction bases numbered 4, after V lost 4 bases and J lost 1 base. This CDR3 contains 14 residues. DNA of the CDR3: TGTGCCAGCAGCTCTTCGGGACAGTCCTACGAGCAGTACTTC. As protein: CASSSSGQSYEQYF.